This T cell receptor (beta chain) was documented in a study of T cells in Graves' hyperthyroidism and ophthalmopathy. Study-level findings and limits: Blood held most thyroid clonotypes expanded above 0.001 frequency. Separating ophthalmopathy from stable hyperthyroidism was achieved by a 13 V-J model.

This clonotype occurred many times. Its target is unknown. Amplified TCR beta CDR3 regions came from RNA transcripts. During a first-round RT-PCR of the TCR CDR3, the HTBI primer set was used. TCRdb re-called the multiplex PCR reads through MiXCR, storing one row per CDR3 protein. Of 500,000 to 800,000 distinct CDR3 sequences in the sample, 45% are singletons; the top ten hold less than 9%. CDR3 length: 12 residues. Trimming took 4 bases from V and 5 from J; bases not matched to a gene: 1. The germline CDR1 and CDR2 sequences are ENHRY and SYGVKD. Patients with uncontrolled infections, other autoimmune diseases, pregnancy or lactation were excluded. Thyroid ultrasound and orbital computed tomography, with clinical symptoms and serum thyroxine and TRAb, informed diagnoses.

The J gene is TRBJ2-7, the V gene TRBV10-3; 8 positions agree with TRBD1. Specimen: peripheral blood or thyroid tissue (not recorded which). The TCR sequence derives from an adult man with Graves' disease, either hyperthyroidism or ophthalmopathy (not recorded which). CDR3 loop: CAISGTGNEQYF. The CDR3 DNA follows: TGTGCCATCAGTGGGACAGGGAACGAGCAGTACTTC.